This TCR beta chain derives from a study of T cell clonotyping in hematopoietic cell transplantation. On the study more broadly: Blood collection times were about day -28 and days 30, 100, 180 posttransplant. Study-wide points: After transplant, recipient diversity fell while pathologically expanded clonotypes grew through day 180. Broader posttransplant TCR repertoire diversity was predicted by graft donor and pretransplant recipient Inverse Simpson Index values. At the given depth, recipient repertoires were over 95% de novo clonotypes.

Here immunoSEQ multiplex PCR was the method, and the copy in TCRdb shows in-frame clones only, minus some. Of almost 8,500 clones listed, roughly 89% are singletons. Germline CDR1 reads MGHRA; CDR2 reads YSYEKL. The CDR3 extends over 16 amino acids. Trimming took 4 bases from V and 4 from J; bases not matched to a gene: 12. About this clone itself: Its antigen is not identified.

The sequences come from peripheral blood mononuclear cells, collected at the time of graft-versus-host disease after allogeneic stem cell transplant. This clonotype was obtained from a male patient between 55 and 70 years old who had an allogeneic stem cell transplant from a related donor, so the T cells may come from the graft donor. Some clones in this sample may be carry-over from other donors' samples. The J gene is TRBJ1-2, the V gene TRBV4-1; 7 bases map to TRBD1. The CDR3 sequence: CASSRDSLSSLYGYTF. For the CDR3, the DNA is TGCGCCAGCAGCCGGGACAGCCTATCTTCCCTCTATGGCTACACCTTC.